These 6 T cell receptor beta chains originate from one sample sequenced in a study of immune cell composition in non-small cell lung cancer. Sequencing used immunoSEQ multiplex PCR; TCRdb keeps in-frame clones, though not all of them. The sample has 4,000 to 5,500 clones, 83% seen once. Sequencing was done on a sample of lung tumor tissue. The receptors derive from a human donor with non-small cell lung cancer.

The J gene is TRBJ1-2, the V gene TRBV6-5; 7 nucleotides line up with TRBD1. The CDR3 runs to 15 residues. Trimming at V came to 0 bases and at J to 2 bases, leaving 3 bases not matched to a gene. Per germline, CDR1 MNHEY and CDR2 SVGAGI. CDR3 sequence (DNA): TGTGCCAGCAGTTACTCGGCGACAGGGAACTATGGCTACACCTTC. Its translation is CASSYSATGNYGYTF.

The chain links TRBV7-9 to TRBJ2-3; D remains unclear. V lost 4 bases and J 4 bases, leaving 18 bases between the germline ends. Germline V gives CDR1 SEHNR, CDR2 FQNEAQ (reference sequence). The CDR3 runs 16 residues. Written as DNA, the CDR3 is TGTGCCAGCAGCTCCGACGTCCACCGGGTGGCAGATACGCAGTATTTT. This translates into CASSSDVHRVADTQYF.

This clone turned up a few times. J is TRBJ2-7 and V is TRBV6-1; D unclear. Germline V gene sequence: CDR1 MNHNS, CDR2 SASEGT. Trimming shortened V by 8 bases and J by 3 bases, and 8 bases separated the two germline ends. There are 11 residues in the CDR3. The CDR3: CASGVFYEQYF. The CDR3 region has the DNA TGTGCCAGCGGCGTCTTCTACGAGCAGTACTTC.

V gene TRBV7-2 combines with J gene TRBJ2-5; unclear D gene. The germline V gene encodes CDR1 SGHTA and CDR2 FQGNSA. CDR3 length: 14 residues. V was trimmed by 1 base and J by 3 bases, leaving 9 bases between them. CDR3 sequence: CASSLVWSEETQYF. In DNA form, the CDR3 reads TGTGCCAGCAGCTTAGTGTGGTCGGAAGAGACCCAGTACTTC.

The genes are TRBV10-3 and TRBJ2-4; 9 positions match TRBD2. V shed 2 bases and J 1 base; nucleotides not matched to a gene: 0. CDR1 ENHRY and CDR2 SYGVKD come from the germline V gene. The CDR3 is 15 residues long. The DNA of the CDR3 is TGTGCCATCAGTGAGAGCGGGGGGGCCAAAAACATTCAGTACTTC. This sequence encodes CAISESGGAKNIQYF.

This chain uses TRBV5-4 with TRBJ2-7; D is perhaps TRBD2 (6 bases). This CDR3 has 11 residues. V shed 7 bases and J shed 12 bases, with 17 bases lying between them. Germline-derived CDR1 and CDR2 are SGHNT and YYREEE (reference sequence). The DNA of the CDR3 is TGTGCCAGCGGGGAGGTGGGACGGAGGTACTTC. It encodes CASGEVGRRYF.